A selection of T cell receptor beta chains follows, all from one sample in a study of shared clonotypes between healthy human individuals. The assay was immunoSEQ multiplex PCR, and TCRdb's table has in-frame clones only and misses some. The sample carries under 750,000 clones, over 55% recorded once. Sequenced: memory CD4+ T cells sorted from blood. The receptors derive from a woman between 25 and 40 years old in good health. Both conserved end residues are part of each CDR3. The D gene is left open where the match is weak. Part of the rows lack a size; the others show once, few, many or a class for expanded clones.

length	V	D	size	J	CDR3	DNA
15	TRBV19	TRBD2	.	TRBJ2-3	CASSPSSGGTDTQYF	TGTGCCAGTAGTCCCTCTAGCGGGGGCACAGATACGCAGTATTTT
10	TRBV7-2	.	.	TRBJ2-1	CASSLRGQFF	TGTGCCAGCAGCCTCAGAGGGCAGTTCTTC
16	TRBV28	.	.	TRBJ1-2	CASSLQRGAQIPGYTF	TGTGCCAGCAGTTTACAACGGGGGGCGCAGATTCCGGGCTACACCTTC
16	TRBV6-5	.	few	TRBJ1-5	CASSYGRGSLGWPQHF	TGTGCCAGCAGTTACGGAAGAGGGAGCCTGGGGTGGCCCCAGCATTTT
15	TRBV28	.	.	TRBJ1-2	CASSFPGRAVYGYTF	TGTGCCAGCAGTTTTCCCGGCAGGGCGGTCTATGGCTACACCTTC
11	TRBV20-1	.	once	TRBJ2-3	CSVIGSDTQYF	TGCAGTGTAATTGGGTCAGATACGCAGTATTTT
14	TRBV4-1	TRBD1	.	TRBJ1-4	CASRRQGTNEKLFF	TGCGCCAGCAGGCGACAGGGAACTAATGAAAAACTGTTTTTT
13	TRBV28	TRBD1	.	TRBJ1-2	CASSFGQGRGYTF	TGTGCCAGCAGTTTCGGACAGGGTAGGGGCTACACCTTC
18	TRBV18	TRBD1	few	TRBJ1-1	CASSPIQGATARNTEAFF	TGTGCCAGCTCACCCATACAGGGGGCGACTGCTAGGAACACTGAAGCTTTCTTT
15	TRBV19	TRBD2	.	TRBJ2-1	CASSGGEARANEQFF	TGTGCCAGTAGTGGGGGGGAGGCGAGGGCCAATGAGCAGTTCTTC
16	TRBV4-1	.	few	TRBJ1-2	CASSQEGGGRSYGYTF	TGCGCCAGCAGCCAAGAAGGGGGGGGGCGCAGCTATGGCTACACCTTC
15	TRBV6-1	TRBD1	.	TRBJ2-7	CASSETGTGMREQYF	TGTGCCAGCAGTGAAACCGGGACAGGGATGCGCGAGCAGTACTTC
14	TRBV6-5	TRBD1	.	TRBJ2-2	CASSRTGGTGELFF	TGTGCCAGCAGTCGCACAGGGGGAACCGGGGAGCTGTTTTTT
18	TRBV5-1	TRBD2	once	TRBJ2-3	CASSLVTSGRFRTDTQYF	TGCGCCAGCAGCTTGGTCACTAGCGGGAGGTTCCGCACAGATACGCAGTATTTT
14	TRBV19	TRBD1	.	TRBJ1-1	CASRSDRGNTEAFF	TGTGCCAGTAGAAGCGACAGGGGGAACACTGAAGCTTTCTTT
14	TRBV7-2	.	.	TRBJ1-4	CASSPIFPNEKLFF	TGTGCCAGCAGCCCAATATTCCCGAATGAAAAACTGTTTTTT
15	TRBV11-2	TRBD1	.	TRBJ2-7	CASSTYRGSSYEQYF	TGTGCCAGCAGCACCTACAGGGGGTCCTCCTACGAGCAGTACTTC
14	TRBV2	TRBD2	few	TRBJ2-7	CASSETSGSYEQYF	TGTGCCAGCAGTGAAACTAGCGGATCCTACGAGCAGTACTTC
16	TRBV5-1	TRBD2	many	TRBJ2-1	CASSLNQRGRVNEQFF	TGCGCCAGCAGCTTGAACCAGCGCGGGAGGGTTAATGAGCAGTTCTTC
14	TRBV7-8	.	.	TRBJ2-7	CASSSHRGLYEQYF	TGTGCCAGCAGCTCCCACCGGGGCCTCTACGAGCAGTACTTC
17	TRBV5-1	TRBD1	.	TRBJ1-1	CASSWIPGQGARGEAFF	TGCGCCAGCAGTTGGATCCCGGGACAGGGGGCCAGGGGTGAAGCTTTCTTT
12	TRBV2	TRBD2	.	TRBJ2-5	CASSSGVETQYF	TGTGCCAGCAGTAGCGGGGTAGAGACCCAGTACTTC
16	TRBV4-1	TRBD2	.	TRBJ2-1	CASSQPAGGSYNEQFF	TGCGCCAGCAGCCAACCGGCGGGAGGATCCTACAATGAGCAGTTCTTC
10	TRBV28	.	.	TRBJ1-5	CASNIQPQHF	TGTGCCAGCAATATTCAGCCCCAGCATTTT
13	TRBV29-1	.	.	TRBJ1-3	CSVAWDIGNTIYF	TGCAGCGTTGCCTGGGACATTGGAAACACCATATATTTT
16	TRBV15	TRBD2	.	TRBJ2-3	CATSSGLAGNTDTQYF	TGTGCCACCAGCAGTGGACTAGCGGGAAACACAGATACGCAGTATTTT
16	TRBV5-1	.	.	TRBJ2-3	CASRSSPATSTDTQYF	TGCGCCAGCAGATCATCACCGGCCACTAGCACAGATACGCAGTATTTT
16	TRBV11-2	.	few	TRBJ1-3	CASSLRFGVTGNTIYF	TGTGCCAGCAGCTTGCGTTTTGGTGTAACTGGAAACACCATATATTTT
14	TRBV11-1	.	once	TRBJ2-7	CASSLVGSGYEQYF	TGTGCCAGCAGCTTAGTTGGTAGTGGATACGAGCAGTACTTC
11	TRBV6-4	.	.	TRBJ1-2	CASSDGSRYTF	TGTGCCAGCAGTGATGGATCTCGCTACACCTTC
14	TRBV29-1	TRBD2	few	TRBJ2-1	CSVERLAVSNEQFF	TGCAGCGTTGAAAGACTAGCGGTAAGCAATGAGCAGTTCTTC
13	TRBV29-1	.	once	TRBJ2-3	CSARGDNTDTQYF	TGCAGCGCACGCGGAGATAACACAGATACGCAGTATTTT
13	TRBV18	.	few	TRBJ2-7	CASSPGTVDEQYF	TGTGCCAGCTCACCTGGGACTGTAGACGAGCAGTACTTC
12	TRBV5-1	.	.	TRBJ2-3	CASSLVRDTQYF	TGCGCCAGCAGCTTGGTTCGAGATACGCAGTATTTT
17	TRBV15	.	.	TRBJ2-7	CATSSPVGVGGRREQYF	TGTGCCACCAGCAGCCCAGTGGGGGTAGGAGGGCGGCGGGAGCAGTACTTC
14	TRBV6-5	.	.	TRBJ2-7	CASRLGQGQGEQYF	TGTGCCAGTAGGCTAGGGCAGGGGCAAGGCGAGCAGTACTTC
13	TRBV9	.	.	TRBJ2-3	CASSPSNAASQYF	TGTGCCAGCAGCCCTTCAAATGCCGCGTCGCAGTATTTT
13	TRBV2	.	.	TRBJ1-5	CASNSHSNQPQHF	TGTGCCAGCAACTCTCATAGCAATCAGCCCCAGCATTTT
15	TRBV10-2	.	.	TRBJ1-5	CASSESGARNQPQHF	TGCGCCAGCAGTGAGTCTGGAGCTCGCAATCAGCCCCAGCATTTT
13	TRBV11-2	.	.	TRBJ2-2	CASSVQRTGELFF	TGTGCCAGCAGCGTACAGCGAACCGGGGAGCTGTTTTTT
13	TRBV6-4	TRBD1	.	TRBJ2-2	CASGTGVTGELFF	TGTGCCAGCGGGACAGGGGTCACCGGGGAGCTGTTTTTT
16	TRBV9	.	few	TRBJ2-1	CASSGTGLRVYNEQFF	TGTGCCAGCAGCGGAACGGGACTCAGGGTTTACAATGAGCAGTTCTTC
14	TRBV7-7	TRBD1	many	TRBJ2-1	CASSPGQGTDEQFF	TGTGCCAGCAGCCCGGGACAGGGTACGGATGAGCAGTTCTTC
13	TRBV4-2	.	.	TRBJ1-5	CASSPRRGGPQHF	TGTGCCAGCAGCCCCCGAAGGGGGGGGCCCCAGCATTTT
15	TRBV28	TRBD2	once	TRBJ2-3	CASSFVAGGTDTQYF	TGTGCCAGCAGTTTTGTAGCGGGAGGCACAGATACGCAGTATTTT
13	TRBV5-1	.	.	TRBJ1-5	CASSLAGGQPQHF	TGCGCCAGCAGCTTGGCCGGGGGACAGCCCCAGCATTTT